The source of this TCR beta chain is a study of blood T cells in healthy people across ages. Germline V lookup: CDR1 LNHDA, CDR2 SQIVND (reference sequence). V was shortened by 5 bases and J by 4 bases, with 15 bases between the two germline ends. CDR3 length equals 15 residues. For the second PCR, which ran for about 6 to 11 cycles, a sample-barcoded 5' primer and a J-beta primer mix were used. Using its own MiXCR run on the 5' RACE reads, TCRdb lists one record per CDR3 protein. The sample holds 870,000 or so distinct CDR3 sequences, around 26% seen once. This receptor was identified in a woman at least 80 years old in good health. The chain is built from TRBV19 and TRBJ1-5; possible D gene TRBD1, 5 bases. The sequenced sample consisted of blood. The CDR3 DNA follows: TGTGCCAGTAGTCTTAGGGCAGGGCGGAATCAGCCCCAGCATTTT. Its protein is CASSLRAGRNQPQHF.